The T cell receptor beta chain under discussion was sequenced for a study of T-cell reconstitution after alpha-beta-depleted transplantation in children. Study-wide results and limits: Several patients had high TCRbeta diversity at day 60; it came from surviving recipient T cells and thymic progenitors. Newly generated T cells supplied most T-cell counts and diversity one year post-transplant. About two months after transplant, alpha-beta T cells reportedly came from several hundred expanded graft clones.

Unique molecular identifiers tagged the TCRbeta library. TCRdb ran MiXCR on the PCR reads and lists one entry per CDR3 protein. The sample holds about 980,000 distinct CDR3 sequences, under 30% seen once. Germline lookup yields CDR1 SGHTA and CDR2 FQGNSA. The CDR3 length is 19 residues. Trimming pared 5 bases from V and 5 bases from J, leaving 30 bases between. This clonotype was seen a handful of times. Its antigen remains unknown. The source of this sequence is a boy younger than two who had a stem cell transplant for SCID, so the T cells may come from the graft donor. This sample comprised PBMCs, mostly from graft donor cells, obtained 360 days after TCRalphabeta/CD19-depleted stem cell transplant. The genes are TRBV7-2 and TRBJ1-1; D might be TRBD1 (5 bases). Here the CDR3 reads CASSHPTNIRGGRATEAFF. CDR3 nucleotide sequence: TGTGCCAGCAGCCACCCGACGAACATTAGAGGCGGCAGGGCTACTGAAGCTTTCTTT.